This paragraph reports one T cell receptor beta chain. Its antigen is currently unknown. Using immunoSEQ multiplex PCR, the repertoire was profiled, and TCRdb retains in-frame clones only, with some absent. The sample holds around 640,000 clones, roughly 95% seen once. The naive CD8 population came from CD45RO-negative cells selected for CCR7, without terminally differentiated effector memory CD45RA+ cells. Caucasian adults residing in Nashville, Tennessee made up all the donors. This entry comes from a study of shared clonotypes between healthy human individuals. Broader study findings: On the whole, naive subsets had larger estimated richness than memory subsets had. With few donors, the genetic and exposure-history diversity represented was limited.

Sequences were obtained from naive CD8+ T cells sorted from blood. The TCR originated in a young woman in good health.

The CDR3 loop is CASSFFPSGSTDTQYF. For the CDR3, the DNA is TGTGCCAGCAGCTTTTTCCCCAGCGGTAGCACAGATACGCAGTATTTT. The rearrangement links TRBV5-6 to TRBJ2-3; tentative D call: TRBD2 (5 bases). This CDR3 comprises 16 residues. The V gene's germline CDR1 is SGHDT and CDR2 YYEEEE. V was trimmed by 2 bases and J by 0 bases, leaving 13 bases between them.